The 13 T cell receptor beta chains below were found in one sample sequenced in a study of blood T cells in healthy people across ages. A sample-barcoded 5' primer and a J-beta primer mix were used in a second PCR of roughly 6 to 11 cycles. TCRdb called the 5' RACE reads again in MiXCR, with one record for every CDR3 protein. Here the sample spans more than 800,000 distinct CDR3 sequences, around 26% being singletons. Sequenced: blood. The receptor source for this set is a woman older than 75 in good health.

Details on this clonotype: One base away lies a much larger clone, so this may be a sequencing read error. The J gene is TRBJ2-7, the V gene TRBV2, with D possibly being TRBD1 or TRBD2 (5 bases each). Germline values: CDR1 SNHLY, CDR2 FYNNEI. This CDR3 has 15 amino acids. CDR3 sequence: CAGSEGLPEIYEQYF. CDR3 nucleotide sequence: TGTGCCGGCAGTGAGGGGCTTCCCGAAATCTACGAGCAGTACTTC.

This clonotype came up many times. This rearrangement joins TRBV25-1 to TRBJ2-3; TRBD1 is a possible D gene (6 bases). Germline V gives CDR1 MGHDK, CDR2 SYGVNS. V was trimmed by 2 bases and J by 2 bases, leaving 14 bases between them. The CDR3 contains 16 residues. In nucleotides, the CDR3 is TGTGCCAGCAGTGAAAGTGGCAGGGGATTCACAGATACGCAGTATTTT. Amino acid sequence: CASSESGRGFTDTQYF.

The V call is TRBV7-2, the J call TRBJ1-1; a possible D gene is TRBD1 (6 bases). The germline CDR1 and CDR2 sequences are SGHTA and FQGNSA. V shed 4 bases and J shed 8 bases, with 14 bases lying between them. The CDR3 sequence is 13 residues long. The chain's CDR3 is CASSYREEAEAFF. The CDR3 DNA reads as TGTGCCAGCAGCTACAGGGAAGAGGCCGAAGCTTTCTTT.

The gene calls are TRBV27 and TRBJ2-1; 11 nucleotides agree with TRBD2. The better agreement between TRBJ2-7 and the DNA end casts doubt on the J call. The CDR3 covers 17 residues. The germline CDR1 and CDR2 sequences are MNHEY and SMNVEV (reference sequence). As DNA, the CDR3 is TGTGCCAGCAGTGCCTACTTAGCGGGGGGGCTATACAATGAGCAGTACTTC. This sequence encodes CASSAYLAGGLYNEQYF.

This clonotype was found many times. The rearrangement joins TRBV28 to TRBJ2-7; perhaps TRBD1 as D (6 bases). The germline CDR1 and CDR2 sequences are MDHEN and SYDVKM. The V gene lost 7 bases and the J gene lost 1 base, with 14 bases spanning the gap. The CDR3 totals 14 residues. CDR3 loop: CASNSQGGSYEQYF. The CDR3 DNA follows: TGTGCCAGCAACTCTCAAGGGGGTTCCTACGAGCAGTACTTC.

The rearrangement uses TRBV7-2 and TRBJ2-2; 7 bases agree with TRBD2. Trimming removed 4 bases from V and 4 bases from J; junction bases left unmatched: 9. This CDR3 has 16 amino acids. CDR1 SGHTA and CDR2 FQGNSA come from the germline V gene. DNA for the CDR3: TGTGCCAGCAGCTCCCATGGCGCGGGGGTCACCGGGGAGCTGTTTTTT. Translated: CASSSHGAGVTGELFF.

Turning to this clonotype: This may be a read error: a much more frequent sequence differs by one nucleotide. V gene TRBV5-1 combines with J gene TRBJ1-2; 9 positions match TRBD1. The CDR3 extends over 13 amino acids. Trimming took 10 bases from V and 7 from J; bases not matched to a gene: 11. CDR1 SGHRS and CDR2 YFSETQ come from the germline V gene. For the CDR3, the DNA is TGCGCCCGCGCCGGACAGGGGAAGCGTGGCTACACCTTC. It codes for CARAGQGKRGYTF. Full variable domain (outside the CDR3, taken from reference TRBV5-1 and TRBJ1-2): KAGVTQTPRYLIKTRGQQVTLSCSPISGHRSVSWYQQTPGQGLQFLFEYFSETQRNKGNFPGRFSGRQFSNSRSEMNVSTLELGDSALYLCARAGQGKRGYTFGSGTRLTVV.

This clonotype showed up many times. V usage is TRBV11-3 and J usage is TRBJ2-5, with D possibly being TRBD2 (5 bases). Germline-derived CDR1 and CDR2 are SGHNT and YENEEA. The CDR3 sequence is 15 residues long. V gave up 1 base and J gave up 0 bases, with 9 bases separating them. As DNA, the CDR3 is TGTGCCAGCAGCTTAGCGGGGTATTACCAAGAGACCCAGTACTTC. Its protein is CASSLAGYYQETQYF.

A note on this clonotype: A read error may explain this, as a much larger clone is one base away. This chain connects TRBV6-2 or TRBV6-3 to TRBJ2-3, with 9 bases fitting TRBD2. The CDR3 runs to 14 residues. CDR1 and CDR2 from the germline V gene are MNHEY and SVGEGT. V was clipped by 6 bases and J by 7 bases; unmatched bases: 8. The CDR3 bases are TGTGCCAGCAGGGAATCCAGCGGGGGGAATACGCAGTATTTT. The encoded protein is CASRESSGGNTQYF.

This clonotype showed up just a few times. The J gene is TRBJ1-5, the V gene TRBV6-2 or TRBV6-3, with D possibly TRBD1 on 6 matching bases. The CDR3 has 17 residues. Germline V lookup: CDR1 MNHEY, CDR2 SVGEGT. Trimming removed 5 bases from V and 0 bases from J, with 17 bases in between. For the CDR3, the DNA is TGTGCCAGCAGTACGGGGGACACTTTTTATAGCAATCAGCCCCAGCATTTT. Amino acid sequence: CASSTGDTFYSNQPQHF.

The sample holds many counts of this clonotype. The rearrangement links TRBV11-3 to TRBJ2-1, with a weak D call TRBD1 (6 bases). V shed 5 bases and J shed 3 bases, with 17 bases lying between them. The CDR3 consists of 16 residues. CDR1 and CDR2 from the germline V gene are SGHNT and YENEEA. In DNA form, the CDR3 reads TGTGCCAGCAGCCCTCAGGGTCAGGGGAGCTACAATGAGCAGTTCTTC. This gives the protein CASSPQGQGSYNEQFF.

The rearrangement joins TRBV3-1 to TRBJ2-2; D is unresolved. V lost 5 bases and J lost 7, with 14 bases in between. The germline CDR1 and CDR2 sequences are LGHDT and YNNKEL (reference sequence). This CDR3 is 14 amino acids long. The CDR3 spells CASSFMSGRGELFF. The CDR3 DNA is TGTGCCAGCAGCTTTATGTCTGGGCGCGGGGAGCTGTTTTTT.

The gene calls are TRBV7-6 and TRBJ2-2; D possibly corresponds to TRBD1 (5 bases). The V and J ends lost 7 bases and 8 bases respectively, with 11 bases between them. This CDR3 comprises 12 residues. CDR1 SGHVS and CDR2 FNYEAQ come from the germline V gene. In DNA, the CDR3 is TGTGCCAGCAACCAGGGTTTTGGGGAGCTGTTTTTT. This translates into CASNQGFGELFF.